Following are 15 T cell receptor beta chains from one sample sequenced in a study of regulatory T cells in long-lasting Graves disease. Time point meaning: newly diagnosed GD, antithyroid drugs for less than 3 months. PBMCs were the source of the RNA used for TCR sequencing. Sequencing libraries for TCR beta were prepared with iRepertoire HTBI primers and Arm-PCR of CDR3 regions. TCRdb redid the calling of the multiplex PCR reads with MiXCR, one entry per CDR3 protein. This table holds about 210,000 distinct CDR3 sequences, roughly 19% found once. Separately, the same data were catalogued under a study of T cells in Graves' hyperthyroidism and ophthalmopathy.

Sequencing was performed on peripheral blood mononuclear cells (PBMCs), taken at new diagnosis, from a patient treated with antithyroid drugs. The receptors shown here come from a young woman with Graves disease.

This clonotype was seen at least ten times. CDR3 sequence (DNA): TGCAGTGCTAACGGACTAGCGCAGACAGATACGCAGTATTTT. This translates into CSANGLAQTDTQYF. V gene TRBV20-1 combines with J gene TRBJ2-3; 9 bases line up with TRBD2. From germline, CDR1 is DFQATT and CDR2 SNEGSKA (reference sequence). V trimming: 4 bases; J trimming: 3 bases; junction bases outside the gene matches: 5. The CDR3 is made up of 14 amino acids.

The table lists this clonotype with many counts. This rearrangement joins TRBV29-1 to TRBJ2-2; 7 nucleotides align to TRBD1. The trim removed 5 bases at V and 6 bases at J, leaving 6 bases unmatched. Germline V lookup: CDR1 SQVTM, CDR2 ANQGSEA. The CDR3 consists of 13 residues. The CDR3, as DNA: TGCAGCGTTTGGCCAGGGGGATCCGGGGAGCTGTTTTTT. Residues: CSVWPGGSGELFF.

This clonotype occurred many times. This rearrangement joins TRBV2 to TRBJ1-2, with 7 bases lining up with TRBD1. The length of the CDR3 is 13 residues. CDR1 is SNHLY and CDR2 is FYNNEI in the germline V gene. V lost 3 bases and J lost 8; bases outside the gene matches: 6. The CDR3 DNA follows: TGTGCCAGCAGTGATACAGGGGCTGAGGGCTACACCTTC. Translation gives CASSDTGAEGYTF. The variable domain in full, completed from reference TRBV2 and TRBJ1-2, reads EPEVTQTPSHQVTQMGQEVILRCVPISNHLYFYWYRQILGQKVEFLVSFYNNEISEKSEIFDDQFSVERPDGSNFTLKIRSTKLEDSAMYFCASSDTGAEGYTFGSGTRLTVV.

This clonotype was observed many times. This chain connects TRBV10-2 to TRBJ1-5; no clear D gene. Looked up from germline, CDR1 is WSHSY and CDR2 is SAAADI. V dropped 3 bases and J dropped 6 bases, with 6 bases sitting between them. The CDR3 is 12 residues long. DNA of the CDR3: TGCGCCAGCAGTGACTCCAGTCAGCCCCAGCATTTT. Its translation: CASSDSSQPQHF.

There are many counts of this clonotype. V usage is TRBV19 and J usage is TRBJ1-1; perhaps TRBD1 as D (5 bases). The CDR3 has 17 amino acids. V lost 8 bases to trimming and J lost 4 bases, with 26 bases between them. Germline loops: CDR1 LNHDA, CDR2 SQIVND (reference sequence). The CDR3 loop reads CASGARTPWGGATEAFF. CDR3 DNA: TGTGCCAGTGGGGCGCGGACACCGTGGGGAGGGGCCACTGAAGCTTTCTTT.

This clonotype showed up just a few times. V usage is TRBV20-1 and J usage is TRBJ1-2, with D perhaps TRBD1 (5 bases). This CDR3 contains 13 residues. CDR1 DFQATT and CDR2 SNEGSKA come from the germline V gene (reference sequence). The V and J ends lost 3 bases and 6 bases respectively, with 14 bases between them. This CDR3 is CSASQRGRDGYTF. The CDR3 nucleotides read TGCAGTGCTAGTCAAAGGGGTCGGGATGGCTACACCTTC.

V gene TRBV6-1 combines with J gene TRBJ1-2, with 10 bases fitting TRBD1. CDR3 length: 15 amino acids. The V and J ends lost 4 bases and 5 bases, in that order; junction bases with no gene match: 7. The germline V gene has CDR1 MNHNS and CDR2 SASEGT. The DNA for the CDR3 is TGTGCCAGCAGTGCCCGGGACAGGGGCCGGTATGGCTACACCTTC. Translation gives CASSARDRGRYGYTF.

This clonotype was recorded many times. Sequence at one end of the junction differs from germline and may be a read error. The chain has TRBV2 and TRBJ2-1, with 9 bases matching TRBD2. The CDR3 covers 15 residues. Per germline, CDR1 SNHLY and CDR2 FYNNEI. The CDR3 DNA reads TGTGCCAGCAGTCTCGCGGGAGGGCCGTACAATGAGCAGCTCTTC. This sequence encodes CASSLAGGPYNEQLF.

Concerning this clonotype: A single base is all that separates this from a far larger clone, so a read error is likely. The rearrangement joins TRBV28 to TRBJ2-3, with D uncertain. CDR3 length equals 14 residues. Germline assignment: CDR1 MDHEN and CDR2 SYDVKM. The CDR3 DNA follows: TGTGCCAGCAGTTTAGCCGCTAAGAACACTGAAACTTTCTTT. Amino acids: CASSLAAKNTETFF. Looking up the rest from reference TRBV28 and TRBJ2-3 gives the full variable domain: DVKVTQSSRYLVKRTGEKVFLECVQDMDHENMFWYRQDPGLGLRLIYFSYDVKMKEKGDIPEGYSVSREKKERFSLILESASTNQTSMYLCASSLAAKNTETFFGPGTRLTVL.

For this clonotype: A much larger clone is a single base away; this may be a read error. J is TRBJ2-1 and V is TRBV3-1; possibly TRBD1 for D (5 bases). Trimming removed 8 bases at V and 5 bases at J, with 16 bases between. The CDR3 has 14 amino acids. The V gene's germline CDR1 is LGHDT and CDR2 YNNKEL (reference sequence). The CDR3 bases are TGTGCCAGCCGCATACAGGCTGCAAACAATGAGCAGTTCTTC. Amino acid sequence: CASRIQAANNEQFF.

There are many counts of this clonotype. This chain connects TRBV20-1 to TRBJ2-5; weak D call: TRBD1 (6 bases). V lost 0 bases, J lost 5 bases, and 13 bases lay in between. This CDR3 is built from 14 residues. Germline loops: CDR1 DFQATT, CDR2 SNEGSKA (reference sequence). For the CDR3, the DNA is TGCAGTGCTAGAGACCCCAGGGGAATGGAGACCCAGTACTTC. Protein sequence: CSARDPRGMETQYF.

This clonotype was seen at least ten times. The V and J genes are TRBV19 and TRBJ1-1, with 7 bases that match TRBD1. Germline CDR1 LNHDA, CDR2 SQIVND (reference sequence). CDR3 size: 13 residues. The V gene end was trimmed by 7 bases and the J gene end by 0 bases; junction bases not matched to a gene: 2. The CDR3 nucleotides are TGTGCCAGTAACAGGGGCCTGAACACTGAAGCTTTCTTT. Translating it yields CASNRGLNTEAFF.

The table lists this clonotype with a few counts. The junction departs from the called germline gene at one end, perhaps through a read error. The chain has TRBV12-3 or TRBV12-4 and TRBJ1-2; D not resolved. The CDR3 contains 12 residues. The CDR3 sequence: CDSSLGRRDYTF. CDR3 DNA sequence: TGTGACAGCAGTTTAGGCAGGAGGGACTACACCTTC.

This clonotype occurred once. A junction end diverges from the germline sequence, so it may reflect a read error. This sequence joins TRBV2 and TRBJ2-7; 7 bases line up with TRBD2. Germline lookup yields CDR1 SNHLY and CDR2 FYNNEI. There are 11 residues in the CDR3. The CDR3: CASSELTSKHF. The CDR3, as DNA: TGTGCCAGCAGTGAATTGACTAGCAAGCACTTC.

Many counts were recorded for this clonotype. Here the CDR3 reads CSARDVAKETQYF. As DNA, the CDR3 is TGCAGTGCTAGAGATGTGGCCAAAGAGACCCAGTACTTC. The chain uses TRBV20-1 and TRBJ2-5; no clear D. The CDR3 length is 13 residues. Trimming removed 0 bases at V and 3 bases at J, with 8 bases between. From germline, CDR1 is DFQATT and CDR2 SNEGSKA (reference sequence).